These 23 T cell receptor beta chains were all obtained from the same sample, sequenced in a study of blood T cell repertoires in COVID-19. Profiled with immunoSEQ multiplex PCR; TCRdb holds only in-frame clones, not every one. The repertoire holds under 200,000 clones, with around nine tenths as singletons. Sequencing used peripheral blood. The source of these receptors is a man in his 60s with active or convalescent COVID-19.

This chain uses TRBV3-1 (or the pseudogene TRBV3-2) with TRBJ1-2; 7 nucleotides match TRBD1. Germline-derived CDR1 and CDR2 are LGHDT and YNNKEL (reference sequence). J was trimmed by 5 bases and V by 5 bases; bases with no gene match: 8. The CDR3 is made up of 14 amino acids. CDR3 loop: CASSATGTVYGYTF. CDR3 DNA: TGTGCCAGCAGCGCCACCGGGACAGTGTATGGCTACACCTTC.

This chain joins TRBV6-6 and TRBJ2-7; a weak D match, TRBD2 (7 bases). Germline loops: CDR1 MNHNY, CDR2 SVGAGI (reference sequence). The CDR3 totals 14 residues. V lost 0 bases and J 6 bases, leaving 12 bases between the germline ends. The CDR3 nucleotides read TGTGCCAGCAGTTACTCGAGGGGGGAGGGCGAGCAGTACTTC. Protein sequence: CASSYSRGEGEQYF.

The chain uses TRBV7-2 and TRBJ1-5, with TRBD1 matching over 7 bases. The CDR3 is 14 residues long. The germline V gene encodes CDR1 SGHTA and CDR2 FQGNSA. V shed 4 bases and J 4 bases; nucleotides not matched to a gene: 4. The CDR3 coding sequence is TGTGCCAGCAGCTACCAGGGGGGAAATCAGCCCCAGCATTTT. This encodes CASSYQGGNQPQHF.

This chain uses TRBV11-2 with TRBJ1-1; 9 bases line up with TRBD1. The CDR3 has 17 amino acids. The trim removed 1 base at V and 5 bases at J, leaving 11 bases unmatched. The germline V gene encodes CDR1 SGHAT and CDR2 FQNNGV. The CDR3 is CASSLVGTGTGRTEAFF. The CDR3 bases are TGTGCCAGCAGCTTAGTGGGCACCGGGACAGGGAGGACTGAAGCTTTCTTT. Drawing the rest from reference TRBV11-2 and TRBJ1-1, the complete variable domain is EAGVAQSPRYKIIEKRQSVAFWCNPISGHATLYWYQQILGQGPKLLIQFQNNGVVDDSQLPKDRFSAERLKGVDSTLKIQPAKLEDSAVYLCASSLVGTGTGRTEAFFGQGTRLTVV.

The CDR3 region is CASGLGPRRAKNIQYF. Written as DNA, the CDR3 is TGTGCTAGTGGTTTAGGGCCCAGGAGGGCCAAAAACATTCAGTACTTC. The chain links TRBV12-5 to TRBJ2-4, with D tentatively TRBD2 (5 bases). This CDR3 contains 16 residues. Between the trimmed V and J ends, which lost 3 bases and 1 base, there was a span of 13 bases. Germline V lookup: CDR1 LGHNT, CDR2 FRNRAP. Together with reference TRBV12-5 and TRBJ2-4, the CDR3 gives the full variable domain: DARVTQTPRHKVTEMGQEVTMRCQPILGHNTVFWYRQTMMQGLELLAYFRNRAPLDDSGMPKDRFSAEMPDATLATLKIQPSEPRDSAVYFCASGLGPRRAKNIQYFGAGTRLSVL.

This chain uses TRBV6-5 with TRBJ2-5, with D perhaps TRBD1 (6 bases). Germline V lookup: CDR1 MNHEY, CDR2 SVGAGI. Trimming cost V 5 bases and J 6 bases, with 19 bases left between them. The length of the CDR3 is 15 residues. CDR3 residues: CASSTRTAKEQTQYF. As DNA, the CDR3 is TGTGCCAGCAGTACGCGGACAGCCAAAGAGCAGACCCAGTACTTC.

The rearrangement links TRBV5-6 to TRBJ2-7; D unclear. V was shortened by 0 bases and J by 1 base, with 8 bases between the two germline ends. CDR1 is SGHDT and CDR2 is YYEEEE in the germline V gene. CDR3 length equals 14 residues. The CDR3 DNA is TGTGCCAGCAGCTTGGATACTCTTTCCTACGAGCAGTACTTC. It encodes CASSLDTLSYEQYF.

The chain links TRBV27 to TRBJ1-5; D is unresolved. V was pared by 5 bases and J by 5 bases, with 10 bases between. The CDR3 runs 13 residues. The V gene's germline CDR1 is MNHEY and CDR2 SMNVEV (reference sequence). The CDR3, as DNA: TGTGCCAGCAGTACAACCTCATATCAGCCCCAGCATTTT. Translating it yields CASSTTSYQPQHF.

The chain carries TRBV7-9 and TRBJ1-1, with D possibly matching TRBD1 (6 bases). This CDR3 has 15 residues. The V end was cut by 5 bases, the J end by 0 bases, with 13 bases between. The germline gives CDR1 SEHNR, CDR2 FQNEAQ (reference sequence). This CDR3 is CASSLFQGLNTEAFF. CDR3 bases: TGTGCCAGCAGCCTCTTCCAGGGGTTGAACACTGAAGCTTTCTTT.

V gene TRBV19 combines with J gene TRBJ1-2; D possibly corresponds to TRBD1 (6 bases). CDR1 is LNHDA, CDR2 SQIVND, per germline (reference sequence). The CDR3 consists of 15 residues. V lost 6 bases and J 2 bases, leaving 16 bases between the germline ends. The CDR3 region is CASSYTPGQNYGYTF. For the CDR3, the DNA is TGTGCCAGTAGCTATACCCCAGGACAGAACTATGGCTACACCTTC.

The J gene is TRBJ1-3, the V gene TRBV27; perhaps TRBD1 as D (6 bases). Trimming shortened V by 5 bases and J by 1 base, and 12 bases separated the two germline ends. Germline V gives CDR1 MNHEY, CDR2 SMNVEV (reference sequence). This CDR3 is built from 15 residues. The CDR3 here is CASSIDRSSGNTIYF. The CDR3 bases are TGTGCCAGCAGTATCGACAGGTCTTCTGGAAACACCATATATTTT.

This chain uses TRBV3-1 (or the pseudogene TRBV3-2) with TRBJ2-5; D remains unclear. Germline loops: CDR1 LGHDT, CDR2 YNNKEL (reference sequence). V was pared by 4 bases and J by 0 bases, with 6 bases between. This CDR3 has 13 residues. For the CDR3, the DNA is TGTGCCAGCAGCCCTAACCACCAAGAGACCCAGTACTTC. Its protein product is CASSPNHQETQYF.

This clone was recorded only once. The chain links TRBV19 to TRBJ1-5; TRBD1 agrees at 9 bases. The CDR3 sequence is 14 residues long. Trimming removed 8 bases from V and 0 bases from J; junction bases left unmatched: 2. Per germline, CDR1 LNHDA and CDR2 SQIVND (reference sequence). CDR3 amino acids: CASGDRASNQPQHF. The CDR3, as DNA: TGTGCCAGTGGGGACAGGGCTAGCAATCAGCCCCAGCATTTT.

V gene TRBV6-5 combines with J gene TRBJ1-5; D uncertain. V lost 6 bases and J lost 7, with 13 bases in between. CDR1 and CDR2 from the germline V gene are MNHEY and SVGAGI. The CDR3 is 13 amino acids. CDR3 sequence: CASRRVSGQPQHF. In DNA, the CDR3 is TGTGCCAGCAGGAGGGTTAGCGGCCAGCCCCAGCATTTT.

This chain links TRBV11-2 with TRBJ1-2; possibly TRBD1 for D (5 bases). Trimming removed 5 bases from V and 6 bases from J, with 16 bases in between. This CDR3 is built from 14 residues. The V gene's germline CDR1 is SGHAT and CDR2 FQNNGV. DNA of the CDR3: TGTGCCAGCAGCCGTCTCCCCCCGGGGGATGGCTACACCTTC. Protein product: CASSRLPPGDGYTF.

This rearrangement joins TRBV5-1 to TRBJ1-6, with unresolved D. Germline V gene sequence: CDR1 SGHRS, CDR2 YFSETQ. The CDR3 contains 15 residues. The V end lost 2 bases, the J end lost 7 bases, and 13 bases lay between the germline ends. CDR3 loop: CASSFSTGGNSPLHF. The DNA of the CDR3 is TGCGCCAGCAGCTTCTCGACCGGCGGGAATTCACCCCTCCACTTT.

The chain combines TRBV14 with TRBJ2-1; TRBD1 agrees at 8 bases. CDR1 is SGHDN and CDR2 is FVKESK in the germline V gene. J lost 0 bases, V lost 2 bases, and 3 bases had no gene match. The CDR3 sequence is 16 residues long. Here the CDR3 reads CASSQLGQGSYNEQFF. As DNA, the CDR3 is TGTGCCAGCAGCCAACTCGGACAGGGCTCCTACAATGAGCAGTTCTTC.

The chain uses TRBV24-1 and TRBJ1-5, with D unclear. The CDR3 is 15 amino acids. Trimming pared 3 bases from V and 6 bases from J, leaving 14 bases between. Germline-derived CDR1 and CDR2 are KGHDR and SFDVKD. DNA of the CDR3: TGTGCCACCAGTGATGAGGTCTCCGGTGGTCAGCCCCAGCATTTT. Protein: CATSDEVSGGQPQHF.

V gene TRBV5-1 combines with J gene TRBJ2-2; TRBD1 matches at 8 bases. The CDR3 sequence is 15 residues long. Germline CDR1 SGHRS, CDR2 YFSETQ. V shed 1 base and J 3 bases; nucleotides not matched to a gene: 2. CDR3 in amino acids: CASSLMTGDTGELFF. The CDR3 region has the DNA TGCGCCAGCAGCTTGATGACAGGGGACACCGGGGAGCTGTTTTTT.

The chain carries TRBV6-6 and TRBJ1-5; D call uncertain. V lost 9 bases and J lost 6, with 18 bases in between. The CDR3 has 14 residues. Germline CDR1 is MNHNY and CDR2 is SVGAGI (reference sequence). CDR3: CASARGFWFQPQHF. DNA for the CDR3: TGTGCCAGTGCCCGTGGCTTTTGGTTTCAGCCCCAGCATTTT.

The DNA of the CDR3 is TGTGCCAGCTACCCATGGACAGGAGATAGCAATCAGCCCCAGCATTTT. Translating gives CASYPWTGDSNQPQHF. The chain has TRBV21-1 and TRBJ1-5; TRBD1, the D gene given by the table, was not confirmed from the DNA. TRBV21-1 is a pseudogene segment. CDR3 length equals 16 residues.

This clone was recorded once. The V and J genes are TRBV18 and TRBJ1-1; D gene unclear. CDR1 and CDR2 (germline): KGHSH, LQKENI. The CDR3 runs 14 residues. V dropped 0 bases and J dropped 3 bases, with 8 bases sitting between them. In DNA form, the CDR3 reads TGTGCCAGCTCACCACCACAGCTCCACACTGAAGCTTTCTTT. Translation: CASSPPQLHTEAFF.

The V gene is TRBV27, the J gene TRBJ1-5, with TRBD1 matching over 10 bases. The CDR3 totals 16 residues. Germline values: CDR1 MNHEY, CDR2 SMNVEV (reference sequence). Losses at the gene ends were 6 bases for V and 6 bases for J; bases not matched to a gene: 11. This CDR3 reads CASRGGGTGVGQPQHF. The DNA of the CDR3 is TGTGCCAGCAGGGGAGGCGGGACAGGGGTGGGTCAGCCCCAGCATTTT.